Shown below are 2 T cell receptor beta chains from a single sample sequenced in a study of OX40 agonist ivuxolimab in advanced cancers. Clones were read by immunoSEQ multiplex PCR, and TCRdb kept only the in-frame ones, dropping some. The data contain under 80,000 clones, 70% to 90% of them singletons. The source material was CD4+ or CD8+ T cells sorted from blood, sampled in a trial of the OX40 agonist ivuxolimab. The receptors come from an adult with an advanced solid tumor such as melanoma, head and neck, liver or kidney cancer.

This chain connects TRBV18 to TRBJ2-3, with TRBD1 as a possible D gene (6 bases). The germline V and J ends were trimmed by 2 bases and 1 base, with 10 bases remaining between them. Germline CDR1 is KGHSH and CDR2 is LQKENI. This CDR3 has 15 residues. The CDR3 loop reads CASSPAYRGTDTQYF. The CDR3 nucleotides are TGTGCCAGCTCACCAGCCTACAGGGGCACAGATACGCAGTATTTT.

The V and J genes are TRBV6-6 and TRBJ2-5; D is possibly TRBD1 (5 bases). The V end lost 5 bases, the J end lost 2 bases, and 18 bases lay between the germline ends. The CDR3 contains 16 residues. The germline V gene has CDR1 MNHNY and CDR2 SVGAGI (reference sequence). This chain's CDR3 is CASSPGPQGFQETQYF. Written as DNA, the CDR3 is TGTGCCAGCAGTCCAGGACCCCAGGGTTTTCAAGAGACCCAGTACTTC.